Listed here are 32 T cell receptor beta chains from one sample, sequenced in a study of metastatic and nonmetastatic thyroid tumors. Among the patients, none had received any treatment before thyroid surgery. TCRdb reanalyzed the PCR reads with MiXCR. The sample lists about 34,000 clones, approximately 15% occurring once. The source material was blood. These receptor sequences come from a female donor with papillary thyroid cancer or a benign thyroid nodule (not recorded which). Some clones in this sample may be carry-over from other donors' samples.

This clone was observed at least ten times. This chain links TRBV27 with TRBJ1-4, with 8 bases identical to TRBD1. The V gene's germline CDR1 is MNHEY and CDR2 SMNVEV (reference sequence). The CDR3 runs 15 residues. V gave up 3 bases and J gave up 3 bases; unmatched junction bases: 3. The CDR3 spells CASSLGTGSNEKLFF. CDR3 DNA sequence: TGTGCCAGCAGTTTGGGGACAGGTTCTAATGAAAAACTGTTTTTT.

At least ten counts were recorded for this clone. In nucleotides, the CDR3 is TGTGCCAGTAGTTCCTACAGAGATGAGCAGTTCTTC. This translates into CASSSYRDEQFF. The chain links TRBV19 to TRBJ2-1; D gene unclear. The length of the CDR3 is 12 residues. With 5 bases removed from V and 8 bases from J, the gap between germline ends came to 10 bases. In germline, CDR1 is LNHDA, CDR2 SQIVND (reference sequence).

In its sample, this clone is medium-sized. The chain links TRBV12-3 or TRBV12-4 to TRBJ2-7, with TRBD2 matching 9 bases. The V gene end was trimmed by 5 bases and the J gene end by 5 bases; junction bases not matched to a gene: 7. The CDR3 totals 14 residues. The CDR3 is CASSDRTSEDEQYF. CDR3 bases: TGTGCCAGCAGTGATAGGACTAGCGAGGACGAGCAGTACTTC.

This CDR3 is CASSLLAGGTDTQYF. The CDR3 bases are TGTGCCAGCAGCTTACTAGCGGGAGGAACAGATACGCAGTATTTT. The chain links TRBV11-3 to TRBJ2-3; 11 nucleotides agree with TRBD2. The CDR3 runs to 15 residues. Germline loops: CDR1 SGHNT, CDR2 YENEEA. The ends lost 2 bases at V and 3 bases at J; junction bases unmatched: 1.

The V gene is TRBV20-1, the J gene TRBJ1-5, with D unclear. The CDR3 consists of 15 residues. V was trimmed by 2 bases and J by 0 bases, leaving 11 bases between them. Germline V gene sequence: CDR1 DFQATT, CDR2 SNEGSKA (reference sequence). The CDR3 coding sequence is TGCAGTGCTAGACCCCATGGATTTAGCAATCAGCCCCAGCATTTT. Translation: CSARPHGFSNQPQHF.

As for this clone: An end of the junction differs from the germline gene, which may be a read error. The chain employs TRBV28 and TRBJ2-7; 7 nucleotides match TRBD2. The CDR3 is made up of 15 amino acids. Germline assignment: CDR1 MDHEN and CDR2 SYDVKM. CDR3 bases: TGTGCCAGCAGTTTCGGGGGGAGCTATGTCTACGATCAGTACTTC. Amino acid sequence: CASSFGGSYVYDQYF.

A few counts support this clone. CDR3 nucleotides: TGTGCCAGCTTGGACAGGACGGGTGGAAACACCATATATTTT. This codes for CASLDRTGGNTIYF. This chain joins TRBV2 and TRBJ1-3; 7 bases fit TRBD1. The CDR3 runs 14 residues. The germline V gene has CDR1 SNHLY and CDR2 FYNNEI. V shed 8 bases and J 3 bases; nucleotides not matched to a gene: 7. Drawing the rest from reference TRBV2 and TRBJ1-3, the complete variable domain is EPEVTQTPSHQVTQMGQEVILRCVPISNHLYFYWYRQILGQKVEFLVSFYNNEISEKSEIFDDQFSVERPDGSNFTLKIRSTKLEDSAMYFCASLDRTGGNTIYFGEGSWLTVV.

This clone was detected ten times or more. V is TRBV7-9 and J is TRBJ2-7, with D hard to call. Germline assignment: CDR1 SEHNR and CDR2 FQNEAQ (reference sequence). V gave up 1 base and J gave up 12 bases, with 16 bases separating them. This CDR3 is built from 13 residues. The CDR3 sequence is CASSLEGNLTPYF. DNA of the CDR3: TGTGCCAGCAGCTTAGAAGGAAACTTAACCCCGTACTTC.

This clone was counted at least ten times. CDR3 DNA sequence: TGCGCCAGCAGCCCCGGGCTAGCGGGGCTTATGATGTACAATGAGCAGTTCTTC. This encodes CASSPGLAGLMMYNEQFF. V and J are TRBV4-1 and TRBJ2-1; 9 nucleotides agree with TRBD2. With V trimmed by 4 bases and J by 4 bases, 14 bases remained unmatched. Germline V lookup: CDR1 MGHRA, CDR2 YSYEKL. CDR3 size: 18 residues.

In its sample, this clone ranks as medium-sized. The CDR3 DNA follows: TGTGCCAGCAGTTACCAGCCCCGGTGGACTCTTAGCTCCTACGAGCAGTACTTC. It is translated as CASSYQPRWTLSSYEQYF. The V and J genes are TRBV6-5 and TRBJ2-7, with D perhaps matching TRBD2 (5 bases). The V gene lost 2 bases and the J gene lost 0 bases, with 20 bases spanning the gap. Germline V gene lookup returns CDR1 MNHEY and CDR2 SVGAGI. CDR3 size: 18 residues.

The chain is built from TRBV20-1 and TRBJ1-1, with D unresolved. The CDR3 is 13 amino acids. V lost 7 bases, J lost 3 bases, and 15 bases lay in between. The germline V gene has CDR1 DFQATT and CDR2 SNEGSKA (reference sequence). The DNA for the CDR3 is TGCAGTGTAGAAGAAGGACCGTACACTGAAGCTTTCTTT. This sequence encodes CSVEEGPYTEAFF.

The table lists this clone with a few counts. A much larger clone lies one base from this, so it may be a read error. Other DNA sequences in this sample translate to the same CDR3. In nucleotides, the CDR3 is TGCGCCTGGAGTGTGGGGGGGCGATACAATGAGCAGTTCTTC. It specifies CAWSVGGRYNEQFF. The chain is built from TRBV30 and TRBJ2-1; maybe TRBD2 (7 bases). The CDR3 extends over 14 amino acids. Germline V gene lookup returns CDR1 GTSNPN and CDR2 SVGIG (reference sequence).

The DNA of the CDR3 is TGTGCCAGCAGCCCCGACAGGATACATGGCTACACCTTC. Amino acids: CASSPDRIHGYTF. The chain carries TRBV7-6 and TRBJ1-2; a possible D gene is TRBD1 (6 bases). Germline assignment: CDR1 SGHVS and CDR2 FNYEAQ. The ends were cut back, 5 bases at V and 6 bases at J, with 13 bases in the middle. The length of the CDR3 is 13 residues.

Only a few counts were recorded for this clone. The sample holds other DNA sequences that translate to the same CDR3. Here the CDR3 reads CASSGGLHYEQYF. DNA of the CDR3: TGTGCCAGCAGTGGTGGGCTTCACTACGAGCAGTACTTC. This rearrangement joins TRBV28 to TRBJ2-7; D call uncertain. V was cut by 5 bases and J by 3 bases, with 11 bases left in between. The CDR3 contains 13 residues. Germline V gives CDR1 MDHEN, CDR2 SYDVKM. Full variable domain (outside the CDR3, taken from reference TRBV28 and TRBJ2-7): DVKVTQSSRYLVKRTGEKVFLECVQDMDHENMFWYRQDPGLGLRLIYFSYDVKMKEKGDIPEGYSVSREKKERFSLILESASTNQTSMYLCASSGGLHYEQYFGPGTRLTVT.

The chain is built from TRBV11-2 and TRBJ2-7; D gene unclear. V was shortened by 5 bases and J by 5 bases, with 13 bases between the two germline ends. Germline V gives CDR1 SGHAT, CDR2 FQNNGV. The CDR3 length is 13 residues. In DNA form, the CDR3 reads TGTGCCAGCAGCAAAGGAACACTTCACGAGCAGTACTTC. Its protein is CASSKGTLHEQYF.

This clone was detected ten times or more. Being one base from a much bigger clone, this may be a read error. V usage is TRBV13 and J usage is TRBJ2-1, with D hard to call. This CDR3 has 14 residues. The germline gives CDR1 PRHDT, CDR2 FYEKMQ (reference sequence). V lost 0 bases to trimming and J lost 12 bases, with 15 bases between them. Here the CDR3 DNA reads TGTGCCAGCAGCTTAGGACACGGTAACGATGGGCAGTTCTTC. This encodes CASSLGHGNDGQFF.

This clone came up a few times. This chain links TRBV6-1 with TRBJ1-1; 7 nucleotides agree with TRBD1. The length of the CDR3 is 11 residues. V shed 7 bases and J 11 bases; nucleotides not matched to a gene: 7. Looked up from germline, CDR1 is MNHNS and CDR2 is SASEGT. The CDR3 sequence: CASNRQGFAFF. Written as DNA, the CDR3 is TGTGCCAGCAACCGACAGGGCTTCGCTTTCTTT.

Details on this clone: The final CDR3 position lacks the conserved phenylalanine or tryptophan, pointing to a likely read error. The limits of the CDR3 on the DNA are not certain, so only TCRdb's listed CDR3 is given. V and J are TRBV7-2 and TRBJ2-5. CDR1 SGHTA and CDR2 FQGNSA come from the germline V gene. The CDR3 sequence runs 15 residues, both termini included. CDR3 protein: CASNVASALQETQHS.

This clone was found many times. The chain has TRBV20-1 and TRBJ2-1; maybe TRBD2 (5 bases). The V gene lost 6 bases and the J gene lost 8 bases, with 11 bases spanning the gap. The germline gives CDR1 DFQATT, CDR2 SNEGSKA (reference sequence). The CDR3 extends over 11 amino acids. The CDR3 is CSAILGYEQFF. Written as DNA, the CDR3 is TGCAGTGCCATACTAGGTTATGAGCAGTTCTTC.

This chain uses TRBV7-9 with TRBJ1-5; D is ambiguous. CDR3 size: 14 residues. Trimming took 2 bases from V and 3 from J, leaving 8 bases between them. Germline V gene lookup returns CDR1 SEHNR and CDR2 FQNEAQ (reference sequence). CDR3 DNA: TGTGCCAGCAGCTTATTGGGTCTCAATCAGCCCCAGCATTTT. Amino acids: CASSLLGLNQPQHF.

This clone was detected ten times or more. This chain uses TRBV9 with TRBJ2-2; D uncertain. The germline V gene encodes CDR1 SGDLS and CDR2 YYNGEE. V shed 4 bases and J shed 4 bases, with 8 bases lying between them. There are 13 residues in the CDR3. CDR3 DNA: TGTGCCAGCAGCCCCTCGGTCACCGGGGAGCTGTTTTTT. Translated: CASSPSVTGELFF. Full variable domain (remainder filled in from reference TRBV9 and TRBJ2-2): DSGVTQTPKHLITATGQRVTLRCSPRSGDLSVYWYQQSLDQGLQFLIQYYNGEERAKGNILERFSAQQFPDLHSELNLSSLELGDSALYFCASSPSVTGELFFGEGSRLTVL.

The table lists this clone with many counts. Additional DNA sequences in this sample encode the identical CDR3. The CDR3, as DNA: TGTGCCACCACACCCGGGGAGCTGTTTTTT. Its protein product is CATTPGELFF. The chain couples TRBV24-1 to TRBJ2-2; unclear D gene. The CDR3 contains 10 residues. Trimming stripped 8 bases from V and 6 bases from J, with 3 bases between. From germline, CDR1 is KGHDR and CDR2 SFDVKD.

The V call is TRBV7-9, the J call TRBJ2-7; D is unresolved. Germline V gene data show CDR1 as SEHNR and CDR2 as FQNEAQ (reference sequence). Trimming left V 5 bases short and J 5 bases short, with 13 bases between. The CDR3 covers 13 residues. The CDR3 loop reads CASSPLLSHEQYF. The DNA for the CDR3 is TGTGCCAGCAGCCCCTTACTATCCCACGAGCAGTACTTC.

This clone showed up many times. This chain joins TRBV20-1 and TRBJ2-7, with D possibly being TRBD1 (6 bases). The CDR3 consists of 11 residues. CDR1 is DFQATT, CDR2 SNEGSKA, per germline (reference sequence). V lost 5 bases and J 3 bases, leaving 8 bases between the germline ends. The CDR3 protein is CSAPGDYEQYF. The CDR3 DNA follows: TGCAGTGCTCCAGGGGACTACGAGCAGTACTTC.

This clone has just a few counts. The chain links TRBV6-1 to TRBJ2-7, with a possible D match to TRBD2 (6 bases). Trimming removed 6 bases from V and 5 bases from J, with 14 bases in between. The CDR3 is 13 residues long. Germline V gene data show CDR1 as MNHNS and CDR2 as SASEGT. In nucleotides, the CDR3 is TGTGCCAGCAGCCGCCGGGAGCGGGACGAGCAGTACTTC. This gives the protein CASSRRERDEQYF.

This clone appeared many times. The rearrangement links TRBV28 to TRBJ1-1; D ambiguous. The CDR3 extends over 13 amino acids. Trimming removed 5 bases at V and 5 bases at J, with 12 bases between. Looked up from germline, CDR1 is MDHEN and CDR2 is SYDVKM. CDR3 sequence (DNA): TGTGCCAGCAGTCCGCTGGACTCTACTGAAGCTTTCTTT. Protein product: CASSPLDSTEAFF.

V usage is TRBV12-3 or TRBV12-4 and J usage is TRBJ2-7; D gene ambiguous. The ends were cut back, 5 bases at V and 4 bases at J, with 9 bases in the middle. The CDR3 runs to 12 residues. The CDR3 loop reads CASSRARYEQYF. DNA of the CDR3: TGTGCCAGCAGTCGTGCACGGTACGAGCAGTACTTC.

This clone was observed many times. The rearrangement joins TRBV12-3 or TRBV12-4 to TRBJ2-5; TRBD1 is a possible D gene (5 bases). Deletions cut 6 bases from V and 2 bases from J, with 10 bases between. This CDR3 is 13 amino acids long. CDR3 coding DNA: TGTGCCAGCAGGGTGGGGCAGCAAGAGACCCAGTACTTC. The encoded protein is CASRVGQQETQYF.

This clone has ten or more counts. The chain has TRBV6-2 or TRBV6-3 and TRBJ2-1; maybe TRBD2 (6 bases). The CDR3 runs to 16 residues. Looked up from germline, CDR1 is MNHEY and CDR2 is SVGEGT. The V end lost 8 bases, the J end lost 4 bases, and 21 bases lay between the germline ends. CDR3 in DNA: TGTGCCAGCGGGGGGTCCTTAGCGCGAGATTACAATGAGCAGTTCTTC. Translated, it gives CASGGSLARDYNEQFF.

Many counts were recorded for this clone. The rearrangement links TRBV28 to TRBJ1-6; 11 bases fit TRBD1. The CDR3 sequence is 16 residues long. V shed 1 base and J 10 bases; nucleotides not matched to a gene: 6. Germline V gives CDR1 MDHEN, CDR2 SYDVKM. The CDR3 loop is CASSLSSGTGGSPLHF. The CDR3 DNA reads TGTGCCAGCAGTTTATCATCCGGGACAGGGGGATCACCCCTCCACTTT.

This clone was seen many times. The chain combines TRBV6-1 with TRBJ1-5; TRBD1 matches at 9 bases. Trimming at V came to 4 bases and at J to 4 bases, leaving 11 bases not matched to a gene. Germline loops: CDR1 MNHNS, CDR2 SASEGT. This CDR3 is built from 17 residues. The CDR3 reads CASSVSPGQGGNQPQHF. In DNA form, the CDR3 reads TGTGCCAGCAGTGTTTCCCCGGGACAGGGAGGAAATCAGCCCCAGCATTTT.

A remark on this clone: A junction boundary mismatches the germline segment, possibly from a read error. This chain joins TRBV2 and TRBJ2-2; a weak D match, TRBD2 (5 bases). The CDR3 runs 12 residues. From germline, CDR1 is SNHLY and CDR2 FYNNEI. The CDR3 bases are TGTGCCAGCAGTCTAGACACCGGGGAGCTTGTTTTT. The encoded protein is CASSLDTGELVF.